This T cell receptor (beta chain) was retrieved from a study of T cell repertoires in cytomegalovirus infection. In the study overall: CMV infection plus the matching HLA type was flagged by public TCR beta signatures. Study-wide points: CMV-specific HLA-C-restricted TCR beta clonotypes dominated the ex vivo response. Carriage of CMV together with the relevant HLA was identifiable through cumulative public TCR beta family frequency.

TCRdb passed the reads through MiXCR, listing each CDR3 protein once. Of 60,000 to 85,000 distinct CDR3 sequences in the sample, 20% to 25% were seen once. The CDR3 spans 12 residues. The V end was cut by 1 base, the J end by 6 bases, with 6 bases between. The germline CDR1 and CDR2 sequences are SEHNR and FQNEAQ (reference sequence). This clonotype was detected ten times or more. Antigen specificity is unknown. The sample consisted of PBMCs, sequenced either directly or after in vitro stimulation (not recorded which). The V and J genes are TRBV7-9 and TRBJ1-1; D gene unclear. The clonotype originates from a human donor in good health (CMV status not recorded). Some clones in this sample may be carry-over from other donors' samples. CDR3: CASSLDWAEAFF. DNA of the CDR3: TGTGCCAGCAGCTTAGACTGGGCTGAAGCTTTCTTT. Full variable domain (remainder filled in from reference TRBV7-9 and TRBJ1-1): DTGVSQNPRHKITKRGQNVTFRCDPISEHNRLYWYRQTLGQGPEFLTYFQNEAQLEKSRLLSDRFSAERPKGSFSTLEIQRTEQGDSAMYLCASSLDWAEAFFGQGTRLTVV.